The TCR beta chain under discussion was sequenced for a study of blood T cell repertoires in COVID-19. Across the whole study: COVID-19 samples from acute and convalescent phases originated in the United States, Italy and Spain. T cells, B-cell-depleted T cells, or PBMCs provided the cDNA or gDNA that served as material.

Under the authors' procedure: It was from reference gene primer amplification that nucleated cell counts were estimated. The assay was immunoSEQ multiplex PCR, and TCRdb's table has in-frame clones only and misses some. That table supplies the V and J calls and clone size; D and trimming were determined from the DNA. The sample contains hundreds of thousands of clones, 86% of which appear only once. Germline CDR1 and CDR2: LGHDT and YNNKEL (reference sequence). After removal of 3 bases from V and 2 bases from J, the junction contained 7 bases not matched to a gene. The CDR3 has 17 amino acids. The clonotype was recovered from a woman aged 30 to 39 with active or convalescent COVID-19. Sequencing was done on a sample of peripheral blood. This sequence joins TRBV3-1 (or the pseudogene TRBV3-2) and TRBJ2-3, with TRBD2 matching 11 bases. Written as DNA, the CDR3 is TGTGCCAGCAGCCACTACGGGACTAGCGGAATCACAGATACGCAGTATTTT. Protein sequence: CASSHYGTSGITDTQYF.